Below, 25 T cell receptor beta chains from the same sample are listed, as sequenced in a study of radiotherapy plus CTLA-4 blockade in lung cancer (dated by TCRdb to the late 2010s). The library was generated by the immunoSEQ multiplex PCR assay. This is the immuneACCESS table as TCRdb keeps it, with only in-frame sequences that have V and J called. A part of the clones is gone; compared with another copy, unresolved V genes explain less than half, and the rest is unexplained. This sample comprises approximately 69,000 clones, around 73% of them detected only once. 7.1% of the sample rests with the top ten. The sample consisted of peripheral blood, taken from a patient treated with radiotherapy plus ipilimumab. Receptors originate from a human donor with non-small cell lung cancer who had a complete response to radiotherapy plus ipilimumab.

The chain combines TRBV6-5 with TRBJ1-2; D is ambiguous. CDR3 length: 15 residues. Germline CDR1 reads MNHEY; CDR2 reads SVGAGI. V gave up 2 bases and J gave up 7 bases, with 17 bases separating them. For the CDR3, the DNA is TGTGCCAGCAGTTACGGCTTGGGCCCTATTACTGGCTACACCTTC. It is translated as CASSYGLGPITGYTF.

The CDR3 bases are TGTGCCAGCACCCCCGGACAGCTTAGCTCTGGAAACACCATATATTTT. Protein sequence: CASTPGQLSSGNTIYF. V gene TRBV7-9 combines with J gene TRBJ1-3; tentative D call: TRBD1 (6 bases). Trimming took 7 bases from V and 0 from J, leaving 16 bases between them. The CDR3 consists of 16 residues. The germline gives CDR1 SEHNR, CDR2 FQNEAQ (reference sequence).

In DNA, the CDR3 is TGTGCCAGCAGCCCTAGAATACTTGGACAGGGAGCTAACTATGGCTACACCTTC. It translates to CASSPRILGQGANYGYTF. This chain joins TRBV7-2 and TRBJ1-2; 8 bases are shared with TRBD1. Germline V gene lookup returns CDR1 SGHTA and CDR2 FQGNSA. J lost 0 bases, V lost 5 bases, and 14 bases had no gene match. The CDR3 sequence is 18 residues long. Full variable domain (missing parts from reference TRBV7-2 and TRBJ1-2): GAGVSQSPSNKVTEKGKDVELRCDPISGHTALYWYRQSLGQGLEFLIYFQGNSAPDKSGLPSDRFSAERTGGSVSTLTIQRTQQEDSAVYLCASSPRILGQGANYGYTFGSGTRLTVV.

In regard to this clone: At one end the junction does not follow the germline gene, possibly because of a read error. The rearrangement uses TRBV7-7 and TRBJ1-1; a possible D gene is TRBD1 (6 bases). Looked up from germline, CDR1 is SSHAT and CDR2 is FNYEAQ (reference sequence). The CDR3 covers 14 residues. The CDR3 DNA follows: TGTGCTAGCAGCCCGTCGGGACACAACACTGAAGCTTTCTTT. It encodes CASSPSGHNTEAFF. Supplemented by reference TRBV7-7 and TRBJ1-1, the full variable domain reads GAGVSQSPRYKVTKRGQDVTLRCDPISSHATLYWYQQALGQGPEFLTYFNYEAQPDKSGLPSDRFSAERPEGSISTLTIQRTEQRDSAMYRCASSPSGHNTEAFFGQGTRLTVV.

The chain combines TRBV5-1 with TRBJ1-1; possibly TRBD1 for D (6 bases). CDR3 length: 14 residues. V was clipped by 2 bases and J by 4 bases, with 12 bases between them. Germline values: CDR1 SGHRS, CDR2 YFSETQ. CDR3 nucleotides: TGCGCCAGCAGCTTTTCAGGGGAAAGCACTGAAGCTTTCTTT. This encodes CASSFSGESTEAFF.

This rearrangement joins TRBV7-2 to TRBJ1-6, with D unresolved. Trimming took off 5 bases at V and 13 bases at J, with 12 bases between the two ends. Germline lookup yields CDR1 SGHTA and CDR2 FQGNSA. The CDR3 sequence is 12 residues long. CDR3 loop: CASSVDVGPLHF. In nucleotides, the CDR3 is TGTGCCAGCAGCGTGGACGTTGGGCCCCTCCACTTT.

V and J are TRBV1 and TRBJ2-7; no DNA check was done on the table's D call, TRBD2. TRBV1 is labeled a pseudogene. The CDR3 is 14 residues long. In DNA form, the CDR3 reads TGCACCAGCAGCCTCAAGGAGAGGGTCAACGAGCAGTACGTC. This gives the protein CTSSLKERVNEQYV.

CDR3 amino acids: CASSVTGASSPLHF. The CDR3 DNA sequence: TGTGCCAGCAGTGTGACAGGGGCTTCTTCACCCCTCCACTTT. J is TRBJ1-6 and V is TRBV2; TRBD1 aligns across 8 bases. Germline CDR1 and CDR2: SNHLY and FYNNEI. The CDR3 totals 14 residues. Trimming took 4 bases from V and 9 from J; bases not matched to a gene: 5.

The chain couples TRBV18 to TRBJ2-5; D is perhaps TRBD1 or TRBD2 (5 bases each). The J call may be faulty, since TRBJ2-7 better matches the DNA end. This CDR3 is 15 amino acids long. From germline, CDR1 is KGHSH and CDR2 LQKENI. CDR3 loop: CASSTGPGSSYEQYF. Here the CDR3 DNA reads TGTGCCAGCTCAACGGGACCTGGGAGCTCCTACGAGCAGTACTTC.

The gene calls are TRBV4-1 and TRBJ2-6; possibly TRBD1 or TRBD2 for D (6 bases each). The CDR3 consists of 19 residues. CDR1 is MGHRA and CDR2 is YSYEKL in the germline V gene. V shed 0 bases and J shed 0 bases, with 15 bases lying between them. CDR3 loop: CASSQDRETGRSGANVLTF. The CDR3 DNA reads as TGCGCCAGCAGCCAAGATCGGGAGACAGGACGCTCTGGGGCCAACGTCCTGACTTTC.

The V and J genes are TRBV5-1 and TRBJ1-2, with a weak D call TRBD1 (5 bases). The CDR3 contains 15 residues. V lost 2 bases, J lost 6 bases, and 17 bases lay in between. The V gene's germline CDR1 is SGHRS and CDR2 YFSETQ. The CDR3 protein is CASSLGQGWNNGYTF. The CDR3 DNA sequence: TGCGCCAGCAGCTTAGGACAAGGGTGGAATAATGGCTACACCTTC.

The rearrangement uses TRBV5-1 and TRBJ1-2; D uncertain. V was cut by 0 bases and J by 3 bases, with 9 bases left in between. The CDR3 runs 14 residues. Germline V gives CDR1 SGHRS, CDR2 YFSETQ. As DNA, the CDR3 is TGCGCCAGCAGCTTGGGAGGATTCGACTATGGCTACACCTTC. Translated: CASSLGGFDYGYTF.

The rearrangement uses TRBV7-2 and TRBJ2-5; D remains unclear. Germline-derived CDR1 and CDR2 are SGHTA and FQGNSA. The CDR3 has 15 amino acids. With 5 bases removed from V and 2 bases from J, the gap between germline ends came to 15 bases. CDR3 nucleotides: TGTGCCAGCAGCCAACCCGTCGTGGGACAAGAGACCCAGTACTTC. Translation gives CASSQPVVGQETQYF.

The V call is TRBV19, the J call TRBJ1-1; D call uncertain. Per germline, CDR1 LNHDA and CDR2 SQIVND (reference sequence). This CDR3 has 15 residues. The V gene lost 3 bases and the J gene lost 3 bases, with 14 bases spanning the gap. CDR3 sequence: CASSMGGSRDTEAFF. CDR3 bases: TGTGCCAGTAGTATGGGAGGGTCCCGGGACACTGAAGCTTTCTTT. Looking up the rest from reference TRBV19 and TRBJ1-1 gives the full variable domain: DGGITQSPKYLFRKEGQNVTLSCEQNLNHDAMYWYRQDPGQGLRLIYYSQIVNDFQKGDIAEGYSVSREKKESFPLTVTSAQKNPTAFYLCASSMGGSRDTEAFFGQGTRLTVV.

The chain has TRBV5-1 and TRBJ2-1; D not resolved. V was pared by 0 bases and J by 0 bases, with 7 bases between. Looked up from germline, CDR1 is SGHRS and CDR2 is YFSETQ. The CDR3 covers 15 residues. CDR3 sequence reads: CASSLAKSSYNEQFF. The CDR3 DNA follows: TGCGCCAGCAGCTTGGCCAAGAGCTCCTACAATGAGCAGTTCTTC.

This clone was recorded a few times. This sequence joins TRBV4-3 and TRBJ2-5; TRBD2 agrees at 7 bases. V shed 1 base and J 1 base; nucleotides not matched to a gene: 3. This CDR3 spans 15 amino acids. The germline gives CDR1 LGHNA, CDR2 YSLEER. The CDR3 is CASSQGRLAQETQYF. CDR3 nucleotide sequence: TGCGCCAGCAGCCAAGGTAGACTAGCCCAAGAGACCCAGTACTTC.

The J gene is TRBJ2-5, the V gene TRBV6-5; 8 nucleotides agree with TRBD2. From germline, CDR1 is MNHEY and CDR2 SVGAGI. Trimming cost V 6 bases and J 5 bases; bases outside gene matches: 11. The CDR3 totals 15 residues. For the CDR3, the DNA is TGTGCCAGCAGACCGTTCGGGGGGGCTCGCGAGACCCAGTACTTC. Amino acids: CASRPFGGARETQYF.

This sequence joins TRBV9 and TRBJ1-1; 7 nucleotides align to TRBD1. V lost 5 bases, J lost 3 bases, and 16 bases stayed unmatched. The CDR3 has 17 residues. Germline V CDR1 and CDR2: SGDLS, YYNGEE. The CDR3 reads CASRSTGLFRLHTEAFF. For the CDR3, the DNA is TGTGCCAGCAGGTCGACAGGGTTATTCCGATTGCACACTGAAGCTTTCTTT.

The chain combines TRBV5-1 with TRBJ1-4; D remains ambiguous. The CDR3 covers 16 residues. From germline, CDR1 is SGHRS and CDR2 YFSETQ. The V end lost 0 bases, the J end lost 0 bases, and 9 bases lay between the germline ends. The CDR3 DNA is TGCGCCAGCAGCTTGGGGTCTGTGGCAACTAATGAAAAACTGTTTTTT. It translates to CASSLGSVATNEKLFF.

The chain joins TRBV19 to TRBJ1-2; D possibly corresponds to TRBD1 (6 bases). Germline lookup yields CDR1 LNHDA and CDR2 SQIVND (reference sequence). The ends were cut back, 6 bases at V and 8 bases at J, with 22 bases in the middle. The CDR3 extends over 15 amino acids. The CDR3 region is CASRKTTGTPSGYTF. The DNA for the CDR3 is TGTGCCAGTAGGAAGACAACCGGGACACCATCGGGCTACACCTTC.

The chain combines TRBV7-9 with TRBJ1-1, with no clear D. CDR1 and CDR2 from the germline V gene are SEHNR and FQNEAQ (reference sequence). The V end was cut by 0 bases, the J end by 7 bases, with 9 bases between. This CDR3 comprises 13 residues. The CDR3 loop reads CASSLAMGLEAFF. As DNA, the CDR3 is TGTGCCAGCAGCTTAGCGATGGGCCTTGAAGCTTTCTTT.

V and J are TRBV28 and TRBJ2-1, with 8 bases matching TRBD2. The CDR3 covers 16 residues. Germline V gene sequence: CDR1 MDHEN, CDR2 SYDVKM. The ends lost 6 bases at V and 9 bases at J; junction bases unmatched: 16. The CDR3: CASRRAGTSLSREQFF. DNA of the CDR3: TGTGCCAGCAGACGTGCCGGGACTAGTCTCTCTCGTGAGCAGTTCTTC.

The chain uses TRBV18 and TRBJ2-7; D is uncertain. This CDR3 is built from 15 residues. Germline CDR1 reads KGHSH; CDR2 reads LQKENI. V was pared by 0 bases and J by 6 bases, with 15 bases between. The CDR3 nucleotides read TGTGCCAGCTCACCACCAGGAACAGTCTGGGCCGAGCAGTACTTC. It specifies CASSPPGTVWAEQYF.

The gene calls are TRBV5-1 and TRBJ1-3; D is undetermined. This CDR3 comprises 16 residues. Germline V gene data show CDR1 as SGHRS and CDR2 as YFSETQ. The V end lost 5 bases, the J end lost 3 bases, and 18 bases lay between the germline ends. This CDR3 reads CASSSMAVENGNTIYF. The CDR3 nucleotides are TGCGCCAGCAGTAGCATGGCTGTTGAGAATGGAAACACCATATATTTT.

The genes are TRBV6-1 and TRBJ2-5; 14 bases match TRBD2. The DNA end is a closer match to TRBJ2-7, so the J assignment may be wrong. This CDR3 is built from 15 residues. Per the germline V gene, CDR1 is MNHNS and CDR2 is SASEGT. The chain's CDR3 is CASSSRTSGGYEQYF. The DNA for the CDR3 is TGTGCCAGCAGTTCCCGGACTAGCGGGGGGTACGAGCAGTACTTC.